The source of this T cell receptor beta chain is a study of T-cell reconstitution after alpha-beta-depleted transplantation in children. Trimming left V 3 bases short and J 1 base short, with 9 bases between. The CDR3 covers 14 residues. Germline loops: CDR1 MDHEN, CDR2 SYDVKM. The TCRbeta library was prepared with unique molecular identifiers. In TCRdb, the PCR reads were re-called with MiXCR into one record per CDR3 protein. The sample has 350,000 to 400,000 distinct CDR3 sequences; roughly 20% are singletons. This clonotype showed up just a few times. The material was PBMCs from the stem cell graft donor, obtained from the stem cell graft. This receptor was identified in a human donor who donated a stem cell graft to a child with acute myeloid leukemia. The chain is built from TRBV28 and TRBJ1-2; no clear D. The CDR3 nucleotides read TGTGCCAGCAGTTTTCAGAGGGTTAACTATGGCTACACCTTC. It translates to CASSFQRVNYGYTF.